These T cell receptor beta chains were read from a single sample in a study of technical replicates of blood from a handful of donors. Profiling relied on immunoSEQ multiplex PCR, and the TCRdb table lists in-frame clones only, not all of them. The table includes some 70,000 clones, roughly 92% detected once. The sequenced sample consisted of T cells isolated from PBMCs. Receptors originate from a human donor in good health. CDR3s include the opening cysteine and the closing phenylalanine or tryptophan. D genes are given only for firm matches. Clone size appears in some rows only: once, few, many, or a class for an expanded clone.

>TRBV28|TRBJ1-1|once|TRBD1
CASSFPGQVNTEAFF
TGTGCCAGCAGTTTTCCGGGACAGGTGAACACTGAAGCTTTCTTT
>TRBV19|TRBJ1-2|-|-
CASTLPQGIDGYTF
TGTGCCAGTACCCTACCGCAGGGGATCGATGGCTACACCTTC
>TRBV7-9|TRBJ1-2|few|-
CASSFNDRSGYTF
TGTGCCAGCAGCTTCAACGACAGGTCTGGCTACACCTTC
>TRBV29-1|TRBJ2-1|-|TRBD2
CSVGGLAGGFYNEQFF
TGCAGCGTGGGTGGGCTAGCGGGAGGGTTCTACAATGAGCAGTTCTTC
>TRBV19|TRBJ2-7|-|TRBD2
CASSIVSGSYEQYF
TGTGCCAGTAGTATAGTTAGCGGGAGCTACGAGCAGTACTTC
>TRBV5-6|TRBJ1-3|-|TRBD1
CASSFLQGTGNTIYF
TGTGCCAGCAGCTTTTTACAGGGGACTGGAAACACCATATATTTT
>TRBV6-5|TRBJ2-4|-|-
CASTLDGDIQYF
TGTGCCAGCACCCTCGACGGGGACATTCAGTACTTC
>TRBV10-3|TRBJ2-3|-|-
CAISDEDWTDTQYF
TGTGCCATCAGTGATGAGGACTGGACAGATACGCAGTATTTT
>TRBV25-1|TRBJ1-3|-|-
CASSIQGWNTIYF
TGTGCCAGCAGTATACAGGGCTGGAACACCATATATTTT
>TRBV9|TRBJ2-3|-|-
CASSVLVSASTDTQYF
TGTGCCAGCAGCGTACTAGTGAGCGCCAGCACAGATACGCAGTATTTT
>TRBV30|TRBJ2-3|-|-
CAWNAGYTDTQYF
TGTGCCTGGAACGCGGGGTACACAGATACGCAGTATTTT
>TRBV19|TRBJ1-1|-|TRBD1
CATCRDSILEAFF
TGTGCCACATGCCGGGACAGCATACTCGAAGCTTTCTTT
>TRBV9|TRBJ2-5|-|TRBD2
CASSVDGRGSETQYF
TGTGCCAGCAGCGTAGACGGGAGGGGTAGTGAGACCCAGTACTTC
>TRBV4-1|TRBJ2-7|-|TRBD1
CASSSLDRAYYEQYF
TGCGCCAGCAGCTCCCTCGACAGGGCGTACTACGAGCAGTACTTC
>TRBV27|TRBJ1-1|-|-
CASSFNSNTEAFF
TGTGCCAGCAGTTTCAATAGCAACACTGAAGCTTTCTTT
>TRBV6-5|TRBJ2-3|-|-
CASSYGGTFDTQYF
TGTGCCAGCAGTTACGGGGGGACTTTTGATACGCAGTATTTT
>TRBV27|TRBJ2-7|-|-
CASRLLAGVFDEQYF
TGTGCGAGCCGCCTCCTAGCTGGAGTTTTCGACGAGCAGTACTTC
>TRBV27|TRBJ2-3|-|TRBD2
CASSFFGAGGPWDTQYF
TGTGCCAGCAGTTTTTTCGGAGCGGGAGGGCCGTGGGATACGCAGTATTTT
>TRBV7-7|TRBJ2-4|once|-
CASSLDRVSAKNIQYF
TGTGCCAGCAGCTTAGACAGGGTGTCAGCCAAAAACATTCAGTACTTC
>TRBV11-2|TRBJ1-1|-|-
CASSLLRGPPRAFF
TGTGCCAGCAGCTTACTTCGGGGTCCTCCAAGGGCTTTCTTT
>TRBV28|TRBJ1-1|-|-
CASIQRNTEAFF
TGTGCCAGCATACAGAGGAACACTGAAGCTTTCTTT
>TRBV19|TRBJ2-7|-|-
CASSPNWYEQYF
TGTGCCAGTAGTCCTAACTGGTACGAGCAGTACTTC
>TRBV19|TRBJ2-7|-|TRBD2
CATSGTSGSYEQYF
TGTGCCACCTCCGGGACTAGCGGCTCCTACGAGCAGTACTTC
>TRBV4-2|TRBJ2-1|-|TRBD2
CASSLNGGGDYNEQFF
TGTGCCAGCAGCCTAAATGGGGGAGGGGATTACAATGAGCAGTTCTTC
>TRBV7-6|TRBJ2-6|-|-
CASSPLAGANVLTF
TGTGCCAGCAGCCCATTAGCGGGGGCCAACGTCCTGACTTTC
>TRBV28|TRBJ1-4|few|-
CASSWVGRDQKLFF
TGTGCCAGCAGTTGGGTGGGGAGGGATCAAAAACTGTTTTTT
>TRBV28|TRBJ2-7|-|TRBD1
CASRGRDRTYEQYF
TGTGCCAGCAGAGGCCGGGACAGGACCTACGAGCAGTACTTC
>TRBV7-9|TRBJ1-2|-|TRBD1
CASSDPGQVYGYTF
TGTGCCAGCAGCGACCCGGGACAGGTCTATGGCTACACCTTC
>TRBV29-1|TRBJ2-3|-|TRBD1
CSAPHDRGGDTQYF
TGCAGCGCCCCCCACGACAGGGGAGGAGATACGCAGTATTTT
>TRBV27|TRBJ2-7|-|TRBD2
CASSGTSGAGQYF
TGTGCCAGCAGCGGGACTAGCGGCGCGGGTCAGTACTTC
>TRBV27|TRBJ1-3|-|-
CASSSLSSGNTIYF
TGTGCCAGCAGTTCATTGAGCTCTGGAAACACCATATATTTT
>TRBV20-1|TRBJ2-7|-|-
CSAAGSYEQYF
TGCAGTGCTGCAGGTTCCTACGAGCAGTACTTC
>TRBV5-1|TRBJ1-1|few|-
CASSLTVNTEAFF
TGCGCCAGCAGCTTGACAGTGAACACTGAAGCTTTCTTT
>TRBV10-3|TRBJ2-3|-|TRBD2
CAIRQGLATDTQYF
TGTGCCATCAGGCAGGGACTAGCGACAGATACGCAGTATTTT
>TRBV11-2|TRBJ2-3|-|-
CASSSGVDTQYF
TGTGCCAGCAGCTCAGGGGTGGATACGCAGTATTTT
>TRBV7-9|TRBJ2-7|-|TRBD1
CASSLEQGSYEQYF
TGTGCCAGCAGCTTAGAACAGGGGTCATACGAGCAGTACTTC